This TCR beta chain stems from a study of blood T cell repertoires in COVID-19. In the authors' methods: Reference gene primer amplification yielded estimated nucleated cell counts. The assay was immunoSEQ multiplex PCR, and TCRdb's table has in-frame clones only and misses some. V and J calls and clone size are copied from that table; D and trimming were computed from the DNA. The sample contains 270,000 or so clones, roughly 84% of which appear only once. This clone was recorded a few times. Across 24 US areas, participants ranged in age from roughly 18 to 95 years. Clinical histories supplied by participants themselves formed the basis of cohort assignment. Germline V gene sequence: CDR1 MRHNA, CDR2 SNTAGT. The length of the CDR3 is 15 residues. V shed 8 bases and J 5 bases; nucleotides not matched to a gene: 6.

The sample taken for sequencing was PBMCs or T cells enriched from blood (not recorded which). The chain employs TRBV6-4 and TRBJ2-2, with 12 bases that match TRBD1. This clonotype originated in a woman in her 50s who had been exposed to COVID-19. This CDR3 reads CASLQGQGATGELFF. CDR3 nucleotide sequence: TGTGCCAGCCTCCAGGGACAGGGGGCAACCGGGGAGCTGTTTTTT.